The TCR beta chain described here comes from a study of immune evolution from preneoplasia to lung adenocarcinoma. General study results and limits: Later-stage lesions appeared to have more T cells, more diversity, less clonality. Top clone share appeared to fall from AAH through AIS, MIA, adenocarcinoma.

The table came from immunoSEQ multiplex PCR; TCRdb's copy has only in-frame clones and leaves some out. There are roughly 7,800 clones in the sample; around 70% occur only once, and approximately 10% lies in the top ten. This clone turned up a few times. The antigen remains undetermined. Patient tissue came from resections in Japan or China, 2014–2017. Nucleic acids came from premalignant or tumor cells enriched by macro-dissection. Germline CDR1 SEHNR, CDR2 FQNEAQ (reference sequence). The CDR3 spans 13 residues. V lost 5 bases and J lost 3, with 11 bases in between. The rearrangement links TRBV7-9 to TRBJ2-7, with a possible D match to TRBD2 (5 bases). This clonotype was obtained from an older donor with lung adenocarcinoma. Some clones in this sample may be carry-over from other donors' samples. The sample taken for sequencing was FFPE lung adenocarcinoma in situ tissue. The CDR3, as DNA: TGTGCCAGCAGCCGCATGGAGGACTACGAGCAGTACTTC. As protein: CASSRMEDYEQYF. The complete variable domain, with remaining parts taken from reference TRBV7-9 and TRBJ2-7, reads DTGVSQNPRHKITKRGQNVTFRCDPISEHNRLYWYRQTLGQGPEFLTYFQNEAQLEKSRLLSDRFSAERPKGSFSTLEIQRTEQGDSAMYLCASSRMEDYEQYFGPGTRLTVT.